This T cell receptor (beta chain) emerged from a study of control samples from healthy donors and cancer patients. CDR3 length equals 15 residues. The germline V gene has CDR1 GTSNPN and CDR2 SVGIG (reference sequence). Trimming cost V 0 bases and J 0 bases, with 10 bases left between them. Sequenced by immunoSEQ multiplex PCR; TCRdb stores in-frame clones only, minus some. The data hold about 120,000 clones, with about nine tenths observed a single time. The J gene is TRBJ2-3, the V gene TRBV30; D gene ambiguous. Sequencing input: blood. The sequence derives from a man in his forties or fifties in good health. The DNA of the CDR3 is TGTGCCTGGAGTGTAGGGCCTACTAGCACAGATACGCAGTATTTT. It encodes CAWSVGPTSTDTQYF.